These 17 T cell receptor beta chains came from one sample sequenced in a study of blood T cells in healthy people across ages (dated by TCRdb to about 2015). Receptor amplification or capture employed 5' RACE. Sequencing relied on an Illumina HiSeq 2500. A second PCR of about 6 to 11 cycles was run with a J-beta primer mix and a sample-barcoded 5' primer. The public reads were quality trimmed at Q25 with fastp and then assembled into clones with MiXCR by TCRdb, keeping productive beta chains. Identical CDR3 proteins give one entry, which carries the most common genes and DNA. In all, the sample holds under 2 million distinct CDR3 sequences, and 34% of those were seen once. The top ten clones comprise about 11% of the sample. The sample comprised blood. The receptors here all came from a woman aged 25 to 45 in good health.

This clonotype was observed a handful of times. The V call is TRBV27, the J call TRBJ1-2; no clear D. Germline values: CDR1 MNHEY, CDR2 SMNVEV (reference sequence). V lost 5 bases and J lost 4, with 11 bases in between. CDR3 length: 13 amino acids. CDR3 sequence (DNA): TGTGCCAGCAGTCCAGCGAGCCTCTATGGCTACACCTTC. It codes for CASSPASLYGYTF.

This chain connects TRBV9 to TRBJ2-7, with a possible D match to TRBD2 (6 bases). The J call may be faulty, since TRBJ2-5 better matches the DNA end. CDR3 length: 15 amino acids. CDR1 and CDR2 from the germline V gene are SGDLS and YYNGEE. Here the CDR3 DNA reads TGTGCCAGCAGCGCCGACGGACTAACTGTTCAGACCCAGTACTTC. It specifies CASSADGLTVQTQYF.

The rearrangement uses TRBV10-2 and TRBJ2-7; D call uncertain. V dropped 3 bases and J dropped 0 bases, with 9 bases sitting between them. The CDR3 contains 14 residues. The germline CDR1 and CDR2 sequences are WSHSY and SAAADI. DNA for the CDR3: TGCGCCAGCAGTGATTTCGGGCCCTCCTACGAGCAGTACTTC. Its protein product is CASSDFGPSYEQYF.

The chain links TRBV6-5 to TRBJ1-4, with D tentatively TRBD1 (5 bases). The V and J ends lost 6 bases and 10 bases respectively, with 21 bases between them. Germline loops: CDR1 MNHEY, CDR2 SVGAGI. CDR3 size: 15 residues. Written as DNA, the CDR3 is TGTGCCAGCAGCCCCGAGGTCAGGGTGGATGGAAAACTGTTTTTT. Translation gives CASSPEVRVDGKLFF.

This clonotype was seen more than once but under ten times. The gene calls are TRBV27 and TRBJ2-7; 7 nucleotides line up with TRBD2. The V gene's germline CDR1 is MNHEY and CDR2 SMNVEV (reference sequence). The CDR3 covers 14 residues. V trimming: 8 bases; J trimming: 4 bases; junction bases outside the gene matches: 11. Written as DNA, the CDR3 is TGTGCCAGCCGGGGAGGGGCGACCTCTTACGAGCAGTACTTC. Its protein is CASRGGATSYEQYF.

In its sample, this clonotype was seen many times. The genes are TRBV29-1 and TRBJ1-2, with no clear D. V lost 8 bases and J lost 3, with 10 bases in between. Germline V CDR1 and CDR2: SQVTM, ANQGSEA. The CDR3 totals 11 residues. CDR3 DNA: TGCAGCTTAGGCGACGACTATGGCTACACCTTC. Protein: CSLGDDYGYTF. The full variable domain, with the rest looked up from reference TRBV29-1 and TRBJ1-2, is SAVISQKPSRDICQRGTSLTIQCQVDSQVTMMFWYRQQPGQSLTLIATANQGSEATYESGFVIDKFPISRPNLTFSTLTVSNMSPEDSSIYLCSLGDDYGYTFGSGTRLTVV.

Only a few counts were recorded for this clonotype. The V call is TRBV3-1, the J call TRBJ2-1, with 8 bases fitting TRBD1. CDR1 and CDR2 (germline): LGHDT, YNNKEL (reference sequence). Trimming cost V 4 bases and J 6 bases; bases outside gene matches: 5. The CDR3 spans 14 residues. The CDR3 coding sequence is TGTGCCAGCAGCCCCTGGGACAGGCTCAATGAGCAGTTCTTC. Protein: CASSPWDRLNEQFF.

The V call is TRBV30, the J call TRBJ1-5; D remains ambiguous. Germline CDR1 GTSNPN, CDR2 SVGIG (reference sequence). This CDR3 comprises 13 residues. Trimming pared 2 bases from V and 3 bases from J, leaving 8 bases between. In nucleotides, the CDR3 is TGTGCCTGGAGTCGGGATAACAATCAGCCCCAGCATTTT. Protein: CAWSRDNNQPQHF.

This clonotype was seen only a few times. The chain employs TRBV25-1 and TRBJ1-2; D remains ambiguous. V was pared by 2 bases and J by 4 bases, with 11 bases between. The CDR3 extends over 14 amino acids. Germline CDR1 and CDR2: MGHDK and SYGVNS. The CDR3 DNA reads as TGTGCCAGCAGTGAAATCTGGGTATTCTATGGCTACACCTTC. Protein: CASSEIWVFYGYTF.

This clonotype was seen more than once but under ten times. The CDR3 DNA reads TGCGCCAGCAGCCAACTCTCGGGGGATGAGCAGTTCTTC. It is translated as CASSQLSGDEQFF. The chain has TRBV4-1 and TRBJ2-1; possibly TRBD2 for D (6 bases). V was trimmed by 2 bases and J by 8 bases, leaving 10 bases between them. The CDR3 totals 13 residues. Germline V gene lookup returns CDR1 MGHRA and CDR2 YSYEKL.

The sample holds a few counts of this clonotype. The J gene is TRBJ2-4, the V gene TRBV6-2 or TRBV6-3; 13 nucleotides align to TRBD2. The CDR3 totals 15 residues. After removal of 5 bases from V and 13 bases from J, the junction contained 11 bases not matched to a gene. The germline gives CDR1 MNHEY, CDR2 SVGEGT. The CDR3 nucleotides read TGTGCCAGCAGTATCGGACTAGCGGGAGTGAAAGAGCAGTACTTC. It codes for CASSIGLAGVKEQYF.

CDR3 sequence (DNA): TGTGCCACCGGGACTAGCGGGATAAAAAACATTCAGTACTTC. Protein product: CATGTSGIKNIQYF. V usage is TRBV28 and J usage is TRBJ2-4, with 13 bases fitting TRBD2. V lost 10 bases, J lost 4 bases, and 4 bases stayed unmatched. CDR1 is MDHEN, CDR2 SYDVKM, per germline. The CDR3 length is 14 residues. The whole variable domain, remainder taken from reference TRBV28 and TRBJ2-4, is DVKVTQSSRYLVKRTGEKVFLECVQDMDHENMFWYRQDPGLGLRLIYFSYDVKMKEKGDIPEGYSVSREKKERFSLILESASTNQTSMYLCATGTSGIKNIQYFGAGTRLSVL.

The chain links TRBV13 to TRBJ2-1; 13 nucleotides agree with TRBD2. Trimming cost V 5 bases and J 4 bases; bases outside gene matches: 8. Germline-derived CDR1 and CDR2 are PRHDT and FYEKMQ (reference sequence). The CDR3 sequence is 17 residues long. CDR3 amino acids: CASSPRLAGGQYNEQFF. The CDR3 DNA is TGTGCCAGCAGCCCAAGACTAGCGGGGGGCCAATACAATGAGCAGTTCTTC. Using reference TRBV13 and TRBJ2-1 for the parts outside the CDR3, the full variable domain is AAGVIQSPRHLIKEKRETATLKCYPIPRHDTVYWYQQGPGQDPQFLISFYEKMQSDKGSIPDRFSAQQFSDYHSELNMSSLELGDSALYFCASSPRLAGGQYNEQFFGPGTRLTVL.

The chain has TRBV7-9 and TRBJ1-4; D gene unclear. CDR3 length equals 14 residues. CDR1 is SEHNR, CDR2 FQNEAQ, per germline (reference sequence). V gave up 7 bases and J gave up 7 bases, with 16 bases separating them. CDR3 sequence reads: CASTSGVWGEKLFF. In nucleotides, the CDR3 is TGTGCCAGCACCTCTGGGGTGTGGGGTGAAAAACTGTTTTTT.

This clonotype showed up just once. The V gene is TRBV27, the J gene TRBJ2-3, with 9 bases that match TRBD1. The CDR3 has 16 residues. V lost 5 bases to trimming and J lost 7 bases; unmatched junction nucleotides: 13. Germline loops: CDR1 MNHEY, CDR2 SMNVEV (reference sequence). Here the CDR3 reads CASSPIGQGNDHTQYF. The CDR3 DNA follows: TGTGCCAGCAGTCCAATTGGACAGGGGAATGATCATACGCAGTATTTT.

The chain carries TRBV28 and TRBJ2-3; 7 bases are a match to TRBD1. J lost 10 bases, V lost 3 bases, and 16 bases had no gene match. Germline assignment: CDR1 MDHEN and CDR2 SYDVKM. This CDR3 comprises 16 residues. The CDR3 protein is CASSFMRQGPLGAQYF. The CDR3 coding sequence is TGTGCCAGCAGTTTTATGAGACAGGGACCCCTCGGGGCGCAGTATTTT.

V usage is TRBV20-1 and J usage is TRBJ1-4; 8 bases fit TRBD1. Germline loops: CDR1 DFQATT, CDR2 SNEGSKA (reference sequence). The CDR3 has 14 residues. The V segment lost 3 bases and the J segment 8 bases; nucleotides outside the gene matches: 8. CDR3 amino acids: CSASSDRGGEKLFF. In DNA, the CDR3 is TGCAGTGCTAGCTCCGACAGGGGAGGCGAAAAACTGTTTTTT.